The subject of this entry is one T cell receptor beta chain. The antigen remains unidentified. This sample stems from a study of Ad26.COV2.S vaccination and SARS-CoV-2 variants. General study points: Reportedly, after vaccination the spike-specific CD8+ and CD4+ T cell responses displayed substantial breadth. Researchers reported similar non-spike TCR breadth in vaccine and placebo recipients. Vaccinees displayed broader spike-specific TCR repertoires than placebo recipients.

Stated treatment: around 19 received Ad26.COV2.S at low or high dose, single or two shots; 5 received placebo; per-sample allocation not given. Samples came from day 63 after the first vaccine or placebo injection. Expressing Wuhan-strain SARS-CoV-2 spike, an Ad26 vector served as the vaccine. Profiling relied on immunoSEQ multiplex PCR, and the TCRdb table lists in-frame clones only, not all of them. The sample yields 500,000 or so clones, 70% to 90% seen once. Losses at the gene ends were 5 bases for V and 3 bases for J; bases not matched to a gene: 13. CDR1 and CDR2 (germline): MNHEY, SMNVEV (reference sequence). The CDR3 extends over 16 amino acids.

This TCR came from a person aged 18 to 59 who received the Ad26.COV2.S COVID-19 vaccine or a placebo. This material consisted of peripheral blood, taken in a trial of Ad26.COV2.S vaccine versus placebo. The chain joins TRBV27 to TRBJ2-7, with 7 bases identical to TRBD1. The CDR3 loop reads CASSPSPVAGGYEQYF. The CDR3 DNA sequence: TGTGCCAGCAGTCCCTCCCCGGTGGCAGGGGGCTACGAGCAGTACTTC.